This T cell receptor (beta chain) was sequenced for a study of T cells in Graves' hyperthyroidism and ophthalmopathy. Study details: Blood was drawn when the patient was first diagnosed and still untreated. Study-wide points: Most clonotypes that expanded in the thyroid above 0.001 also showed up in blood. A model of 13 V-J features distinguished ophthalmopathy from stable hyperthyroidism.

This CDR3 region has 16 residues. Trimming took off 3 bases at V and 0 bases at J, with 12 bases between the two ends. The germline V gene encodes CDR1 PRHDT and CDR2 FYEKMQ (reference sequence). With respect to this clonotype: Its antigen remains unknown.

Using roughly 9.4 ml of fresh peripheral blood, PBMCs were prepared. Researchers amplified the TCR beta CDR3 regions from RNA transcripts. Primed by the HTBI set, a first-round RT-PCR was run on the TCR CDR3. TCRdb re-called the multiplex PCR reads with MiXCR, one entry per CDR3 protein. Of about 610,000 distinct CDR3 sequences detected, 14% to 15% appear once; the ten largest clones hold about 4.5%. V gene TRBV13 combines with J gene TRBJ1-3; no clear D gene. Sequencing was carried out using blood. The clonotype comes from a woman aged 40 to 50 with Graves' ophthalmopathy. The CDR3 DNA reads as TGTGCCAGCAGCTTTTTAGGGCAGAGCTCTGGAAACACCATATATTTT. This translates into CASSFLGQSSGNTIYF.